A selection of T cell receptor beta chains follows, all from one sample in a study of blood T cells in healthy people across ages. TCRdb itself ran the 5' RACE reads through MiXCR, one entry per CDR3 protein. The sample shows roughly 1,100,000 distinct CDR3 sequences, about 25% of them seen only once. A further study also used this sample, focusing on T cells of mothers and their children.

Material for sequencing was blood. These receptors came from a girl aged 2 to 9 in good health. CDR3s include the opening cysteine and the closing phenylalanine or tryptophan. Fields, in order: D gene, J gene, V gene, clone size, CDR3 length, CDR3 DNA, CDR3 protein. The D gene is left open where the match is weak. For some rows the clone size is stated as once, few or many, or as a class when expanded; others skip it.

d_call: NA
j_call: TRBJ2-5
v_call: TRBV7-6
clone_size: few
cdr3_length: 15
cdr3_nt: TGTGCCAGCAGCTCCGGTCCATTGCAATGGGAGACCCAGTACTTC
cdr3_aa: CASSSGPLQWETQYF

d_call: TRBD1
j_call: TRBJ2-2
v_call: TRBV12-3/TRBV12-4
clone_size: NA
cdr3_length: 15
cdr3_nt: TGTGCCAGCAGCCCGACAGGGCCGGACACCGGGGAGCTGTTTTTT
cdr3_aa: CASSPTGPDTGELFF

d_call: NA
j_call: TRBJ2-5
v_call: TRBV12-3/TRBV12-4
clone_size: NA
cdr3_length: 16
cdr3_nt: TGTGCCAGCAGTTTTAGGACTATTAGGGGACAAGAGACCCAGTACTTC
cdr3_aa: CASSFRTIRGQETQYF

d_call: NA
j_call: TRBJ1-4
v_call: TRBV20-1
clone_size: NA
cdr3_length: 16
cdr3_nt: TGCAGTGCTAGTCCGGGGGGGTCTGCAACTAATGAAAAACTGTTTTTT
cdr3_aa: CSASPGGSATNEKLFF

d_call: NA
j_call: TRBJ1-3
v_call: TRBV7-9
clone_size: many
cdr3_length: 14
cdr3_nt: TGTGCCAGCAGTTTGGGGGGGGATGGAAACACCATATATTTT
cdr3_aa: CASSLGGDGNTIYF

d_call: NA
j_call: TRBJ1-2
v_call: TRBV7-2
clone_size: NA
cdr3_length: 15
cdr3_nt: TGTGCCAGCAGCTTAGCCGGAACAGGCCGGGGCGGCTACACCTTC
cdr3_aa: CASSLAGTGRGGYTF

d_call: NA
j_call: TRBJ1-2
v_call: TRBV7-2
clone_size: NA
cdr3_length: 13
cdr3_nt: TGTGCCAGCAGCTTGGAACTGGAAAATGGCTACACCTTC
cdr3_aa: CASSLELENGYTF

d_call: TRBD1
j_call: TRBJ2-7
v_call: TRBV19
clone_size: NA
cdr3_length: 14
cdr3_nt: TGTGCCAGTAGTATTGGACAGGGGAGAGACGAGCAGTACTTC
cdr3_aa: CASSIGQGRDEQYF

d_call: NA
j_call: TRBJ1-2
v_call: TRBV7-9
clone_size: few
cdr3_length: 14
cdr3_nt: TGTGCCAGCAGCCCCGGACAATCCTACTATGGCTACACCTTC
cdr3_aa: CASSPGQSYYGYTF

d_call: TRBD2
j_call: TRBJ2-5
v_call: TRBV29-1
clone_size: NA
cdr3_length: 15
cdr3_nt: TGCAGCGTAAACGGACTAGCGGGGAATCAAGAGACCCAGTACTTC
cdr3_aa: CSVNGLAGNQETQYF

d_call: NA
j_call: TRBJ1-1
v_call: TRBV12-3/TRBV12-4
clone_size: NA
cdr3_length: 14
cdr3_nt: TGTGCCAGCAGTTTCTCGGAGATGAACACTGAAGCTTTCTTT
cdr3_aa: CASSFSEMNTEAFF

d_call: NA
j_call: TRBJ2-7
v_call: TRBV5-1
clone_size: NA
cdr3_length: 14
cdr3_nt: TGCGCCAGCAGCCTCACAACAGGGATTCGTGAGCAGTACTTC
cdr3_aa: CASSLTTGIREQYF

d_call: NA
j_call: TRBJ2-5
v_call: TRBV6-6
clone_size: few
cdr3_length: 14
cdr3_nt: TGTGCCAGCAGTTACCTCACCCCCGGAGAGACCCAGTACTTC
cdr3_aa: CASSYLTPGETQYF

d_call: NA
j_call: TRBJ2-7
v_call: TRBV12-3/TRBV12-4
clone_size: few
cdr3_length: 12
cdr3_nt: TGTGCCAGCAGTGAGGGAATGGGCGAGCAGTACTTC
cdr3_aa: CASSEGMGEQYF

d_call: NA
j_call: TRBJ2-1
v_call: TRBV6-2/TRBV6-3
clone_size: few
cdr3_length: 12
cdr3_nt: TGTGCCAGCAGCCCCCGGGGGCTTGAGCAGTTCTTC
cdr3_aa: CASSPRGLEQFF

d_call: TRBD2
j_call: TRBJ2-3
v_call: TRBV12-3/TRBV12-4
clone_size: few
cdr3_length: 16
cdr3_nt: TGTGCCAGCAGTCCCCTAGCGGGGGGAACGACAGATACGCAGTATTTT
cdr3_aa: CASSPLAGGTTDTQYF

d_call: NA
j_call: TRBJ2-1
v_call: TRBV5-1
clone_size: many
cdr3_length: 12
cdr3_nt: TGTGCCAGCAGCGCGCAGGGAAATGAGCAGTTCTTC
cdr3_aa: CASSAQGNEQFF

d_call: NA
j_call: TRBJ2-7
v_call: TRBV15
clone_size: NA
cdr3_length: 16
cdr3_nt: TGTGCCACCAGCAGAGATAATAGGGGTGGGTCCTACGAGCAGTACTTC
cdr3_aa: CATSRDNRGGSYEQYF

d_call: TRBD1
j_call: TRBJ1-3
v_call: TRBV7-9
clone_size: NA
cdr3_length: 16
cdr3_nt: TGTGCCAGCAGCGATATACAGGGGGCGACTGGAAACACCACATATTTT
cdr3_aa: CASSDIQGATGNTTYF

d_call: NA
j_call: TRBJ1-1
v_call: TRBV27
clone_size: NA
cdr3_length: 14
cdr3_nt: TGTGCCAGCAGTCCCCGGGGGGTCTACACTGAAGCTTTCTTT
cdr3_aa: CASSPRGVYTEAFF

d_call: NA
j_call: TRBJ2-3
v_call: TRBV27
clone_size: NA
cdr3_length: 14
cdr3_nt: TGTGCCAGCAGCCCACGCGCTACCCGTGATACGCAGTATTTT
cdr3_aa: CASSPRATRDTQYF

d_call: NA
j_call: TRBJ2-7
v_call: TRBV25-1
clone_size: few
cdr3_length: 12
cdr3_nt: TGTGCCAGCAGTGATAGTATCTACGAGCAGTACTTC
cdr3_aa: CASSDSIYEQYF

d_call: TRBD1
j_call: TRBJ1-1
v_call: TRBV20-1
clone_size: NA
cdr3_length: 15
cdr3_nt: TGCAGTGCTAGAGAGAAGACAGGGGGGGACACTGAAGCTTTCTTT
cdr3_aa: CSAREKTGGDTEAFF

d_call: TRBD2
j_call: TRBJ2-7
v_call: TRBV4-1
clone_size: NA
cdr3_length: 15
cdr3_nt: TGCGCCAGCAGCCAACTATTAGCGGGAGTGTACGAGCAGTACTTC
cdr3_aa: CASSQLLAGVYEQYF

d_call: NA
j_call: TRBJ2-4
v_call: TRBV2
clone_size: NA
cdr3_length: 14
cdr3_nt: TGTGCCAGCAGGCCCCTCAAGGGCAAAAACATTCAGTACTTC
cdr3_aa: CASRPLKGKNIQYF

d_call: TRBD2
j_call: TRBJ2-1
v_call: TRBV3-1
clone_size: NA
cdr3_length: 14
cdr3_nt: TGTGCCAGCAGCCAGACTAGCGCGTACAATGAGCAGTTCTTC
cdr3_aa: CASSQTSAYNEQFF

d_call: TRBD1
j_call: TRBJ1-6
v_call: TRBV4-1
clone_size: NA
cdr3_length: 15
cdr3_nt: TGCGCCAGCAAGGGGGCCGGGGAGTATAATTCACCCCTCCACTTT
cdr3_aa: CASKGAGEYNSPLHF

d_call: TRBD1
j_call: TRBJ2-7
v_call: TRBV15
clone_size: NA
cdr3_length: 15
cdr3_nt: TGTGCCACCAGCAGACCCGACAGGGCTTCCTACGAGCAGTACTTC
cdr3_aa: CATSRPDRASYEQYF